The 27 T cell receptor beta chains below were found in one sample sequenced in a study of PD-1 blockade in classical Hodgkin lymphoma. Time point specified: cycle 4 day 1 (C4D1), after 6 weeks of nivolumab. Every patient experienced relapse after autologous stem cell transplantation, and brentuximab vedotin exposure varied. Method: immunoSEQ multiplex PCR; TCRdb's copy keeps in-frame clones and lacks some. Of some 100,000 clones listed, around 93% are singletons. The input for sequencing was peripheral blood mononuclear cells (PBMCs), taken before the fourth cycle of nivolumab. These receptors came from a human donor with classical Hodgkin lymphoma.

The V gene is TRBV5-6, the J gene TRBJ1-1; D unclear. Between the trimmed V and J ends, which lost 0 bases and 9 bases, there was a span of 6 bases. The germline gives CDR1 SGHDT, CDR2 YYEEEE. The CDR3 sequence is 11 residues long. In DNA form, the CDR3 reads TGTGCCAGCAGCTTGGGGCCTCAAGCTTTCTTT. Translating gives CASSLGPQAFF.

The CDR3 loop reads CASSQSGSSGYYEQFF. DNA of the CDR3: TGCGCCAGCAGCCAGTCGGGCAGTAGCGGGTACTATGAGCAGTTCTTC. V usage is TRBV4-1 and J usage is TRBJ2-1; the match to TRBD2 covers 7 bases. J gave up 8 bases and V 3 bases, and 13 bases lay outside the gene matches. The germline V gene has CDR1 MGHRA and CDR2 YSYEKL. CDR3 length: 16 residues.

The chain links TRBV27 to TRBJ1-2; unclear D gene. The germline V gene encodes CDR1 MNHEY and CDR2 SMNVEV (reference sequence). The V end was cut by 4 bases, the J end by 8 bases, with 23 bases between. This CDR3 has 16 residues. CDR3 loop: CASSSLRTVSLWGYTF. The CDR3 DNA reads as TGTGCCAGCAGTTCCCTCCGGACGGTTAGTCTATGGGGCTACACCTTC.

In its sample, this clone was seen once. The rearrangement uses TRBV29-1 and TRBJ2-7; D possibly corresponds to TRBD2 (5 bases). The CDR3 totals 12 residues. CDR1 SQVTM and CDR2 ANQGSEA come from the germline V gene. Trimming left V 6 bases short and J 5 bases short, with 14 bases between. CDR3 coding DNA: TGCAGCGTGGGCCGGGGTAACCACGAGCAGTACTTC. It translates to CSVGRGNHEQYF.

The rearrangement uses TRBV7-9 and TRBJ2-7; 7 bases are a match to TRBD1. CDR3 size: 15 residues. With V trimmed by 5 bases and J by 1 base, 8 bases remained unmatched. Germline V lookup: CDR1 SEHNR, CDR2 FQNEAQ (reference sequence). Here the CDR3 reads CASSSDRAYSYEQYF. CDR3 coding DNA: TGTGCCAGCAGCAGTGACAGGGCATATTCCTACGAGCAGTACTTC.

J is TRBJ2-1 and V is TRBV9; 7 nucleotides match TRBD2. This CDR3 is 17 amino acids long. Germline CDR1 and CDR2: SGDLS and YYNGEE. Trimming at V came to 0 bases and at J to 5 bases, leaving 11 bases not matched to a gene. This CDR3 reads CASSVDPVRAGDNEQFF. CDR3 sequence (DNA): TGTGCCAGCAGCGTAGATCCGGTGAGGGCGGGGGACAATGAGCAGTTCTTC.

This chain uses TRBV18 with TRBJ2-7; 7 nucleotides match TRBD1. The V gene's germline CDR1 is KGHSH and CDR2 LQKENI. CDR3 length: 15 amino acids. After removal of 1 base from V and 0 bases from J, the junction contained 3 bases not matched to a gene. Written as DNA, the CDR3 is TGTGCCAGCTCACCACAGACAGGGAGCTCCTACGAGCAGTACTTC. Its translation: CASSPQTGSSYEQYF. Variable domain in full (rest from reference TRBV18 and TRBJ2-7): NAGVMQNPRHLVRRRGQEARLRCSPMKGHSHVYWYRQLPEEGLKFMVYLQKENIIDESGMPKERFSAEFPKEGPSILRIQQVVRGDSAAYFCASSPQTGSSYEQYFGPGTRLTVT.

This chain joins TRBV7-9 and TRBJ2-2, with D perhaps matching TRBD1 (6 bases). CDR3 length equals 19 residues. Germline V gene sequence: CDR1 SEHNR, CDR2 FQNEAQ (reference sequence). Trimming pared 5 bases from V and 3 bases from J, leaving 25 bases between. CDR3 DNA sequence: TGTGCCAGCAGCCTCCCAGCCTTCAACAGGGCCGGGGACACCGGGGAGCTGTTTTTT. It translates to CASSLPAFNRAGDTGELFF.

This clone was recorded only once. This chain connects TRBV7-2 to TRBJ1-3; a weak D match, TRBD1 (6 bases). CDR1 is SGHTA and CDR2 is FQGNSA in the germline V gene. V shed 2 bases and J shed 0 bases, with 14 bases lying between them. The CDR3 has 17 amino acids. CDR3 DNA sequence: TGTGCCAGCAGCTTACTCAGGGGAGTCATCTCTGGAAACACCATATATTTT. Residues: CASSLLRGVISGNTIYF.

CDR3 bases: TGTGCCAGCAGTTTGCGGCAGGGGATAAGGCTTTACAATGAGCAGTTCTTC. It specifies CASSLRQGIRLYNEQFF. The gene calls are TRBV28 and TRBJ2-1; a weak D match, TRBD1 (6 bases). This CDR3 spans 17 amino acids. CDR1 and CDR2 (germline): MDHEN, SYDVKM. Deletions cut 3 bases from V and 4 bases from J, with 19 bases between. Filled out from reference TRBV28 and TRBJ2-1, the complete variable domain reads DVKVTQSSRYLVKRTGEKVFLECVQDMDHENMFWYRQDPGLGLRLIYFSYDVKMKEKGDIPEGYSVSREKKERFSLILESASTNQTSMYLCASSLRQGIRLYNEQFFGPGTRLTVL.

The chain couples TRBV7-9 to TRBJ2-7; D perhaps matches TRBD2 (5 bases). V was pared by 5 bases and J by 1 base, with 12 bases between. Germline assignment: CDR1 SEHNR and CDR2 FQNEAQ (reference sequence). The CDR3 loop spans 14 amino acids. The CDR3 DNA sequence: TGTGCCAGCAGCAACGGAGGTAGTTCCTACGAGCAGTACTTC. Translating gives CASSNGGSSYEQYF.

The chain links TRBV5-6 to TRBJ1-4; no definite D call. CDR1 is SGHDT, CDR2 YYEEEE, per germline. V was clipped by 0 bases and J by 0 bases, with 3 bases between them. The length of the CDR3 is 14 residues. The CDR3 reads CASSLEATNEKLFF. The CDR3 DNA is TGTGCCAGCAGCTTGGAGGCAACTAATGAAAAACTGTTTTTT.

The CDR3 loop reads CASSYSGTSGNEQFF. The CDR3 nucleotides read TGTGCCAGCAGTTACTCCGGGACTAGCGGCAATGAGCAGTTCTTC. The J gene is TRBJ2-1, the V gene TRBV6-5, with 11 bases matching TRBD2. Germline values: CDR1 MNHEY, CDR2 SVGAGI. The junction had 1 base not matched to a gene; V was cut back by 0 bases and J by 6 bases. The CDR3 extends over 15 amino acids.

V is TRBV27 and J is TRBJ2-7; D is ambiguous. Germline V gene lookup returns CDR1 MNHEY and CDR2 SMNVEV (reference sequence). This CDR3 is built from 12 residues. Trimming left V 4 bases short and J 0 bases short, with 4 bases between. Here the CDR3 reads CASSSNSYEQYF. CDR3 coding DNA: TGTGCCAGCAGTTCCAACTCCTACGAGCAGTACTTC.

The chain carries TRBV5-8 and TRBJ1-2; 9 bases agree with TRBD1. The CDR3 covers 13 residues. The trim removed 4 bases at V and 6 bases at J, leaving 4 bases unmatched. CDR1 is SGHTS, CDR2 YDEGEE, per germline. The CDR3 region is CASSRTGADGYTF. CDR3 DNA sequence: TGTGCCAGCAGCCGGACAGGGGCGGATGGCTACACCTTC.

The CDR3 DNA is TGCAGCGCCTTTCGGGACTCCGGAAACACCATATATTTT. Encoded protein: CSAFRDSGNTIYF. The chain links TRBV29-1 to TRBJ1-3; TRBD1 is a possible D gene (5 bases). This CDR3 has 13 amino acids. Trimming removed 7 bases at V and 4 bases at J, with 14 bases between. Germline CDR1 reads SQVTM; CDR2 reads ANQGSEA.

The chain links TRBV29-1 to TRBJ2-1, with 10 bases fitting TRBD2. The germline V gene encodes CDR1 SQVTM and CDR2 ANQGSEA. The CDR3 length is 16 residues. V lost 1 base to trimming and J lost 3 bases; unmatched junction nucleotides: 6. CDR3 amino acids: CSVEGGLAGVYNEQFF. In DNA, the CDR3 is TGCAGCGTTGAAGGCGGGCTAGCGGGAGTCTACAATGAGCAGTTCTTC.

The chain employs TRBV5-5 and TRBJ1-1; D is ambiguous. V lost 2 bases, J lost 5 bases, and 13 bases lay in between. This CDR3 has 14 amino acids. Germline V gene data show CDR1 as SGHKS and CDR2 as YYEKEE (reference sequence). The CDR3 loop reads CASSFFSEMTEAFF. Written as DNA, the CDR3 is TGTGCCAGCAGCTTTTTTTCCGAAATGACTGAAGCTTTCTTT.

Details on this clone: Germline is not matched at one junction end, which may reflect a read error. This chain connects TRBV9 to TRBJ1-1; tentative D call: TRBD1 (6 bases). The CDR3 covers 11 residues. CDR1 is SGDLS, CDR2 YYNGEE, per germline. CDR3 sequence reads: CASSGDIPPSF. As DNA, the CDR3 is TGTGCCAGCAGCGGGGACATCCCACCGTCATTT.

This rearrangement joins TRBV4-1 to TRBJ2-3, with D perhaps matching TRBD1 (6 bases). The CDR3 contains 18 residues. V was cut by 0 bases and J by 2 bases, with 18 bases left in between. Germline assignment: CDR1 MGHRA and CDR2 YSYEKL. The CDR3 DNA follows: TGCGCCAGCAGCCAAGAAACGAGAAATGGACAGCCCACAGATACGCAGTATTTT. Protein: CASSQETRNGQPTDTQYF.

This clone was recorded only once. The chain recombines TRBV5-1 with TRBJ2-3; D is uncertain. V gave up 4 bases and J gave up 0 bases, with 21 bases separating them. This CDR3 is 18 amino acids long. Germline loops: CDR1 SGHRS, CDR2 YFSETQ. The CDR3 DNA reads as TGCGCCAGCAGCCGTCCCCGAATGGGCGGACCTAGCACAGATACGCAGTATTTT. This encodes CASSRPRMGGPSTDTQYF.

The chain is built from TRBV28 and TRBJ1-1, with unresolved D. Germline CDR1 reads MDHEN; CDR2 reads SYDVKM. The CDR3 consists of 15 residues. The V gene lost 5 bases and the J gene lost 5 bases, with 18 bases spanning the gap. CDR3 sequence (DNA): TGTGCCAGCAGTGGTGTGGAAGGGTTGATGACTGAAGCTTTCTTT. Translation gives CASSGVEGLMTEAFF.

The chain employs TRBV5-1 and TRBJ2-7; D perhaps matches TRBD1 (6 bases). The V end was cut by 10 bases, the J end by 1 base, with 24 bases between. Germline V gene data show CDR1 as SGHRS and CDR2 as YFSETQ. The CDR3 contains 16 residues. CDR3 in amino acids: CAAWTKQGPLSYEQYF. CDR3 coding DNA: TGCGCCGCTTGGACCAAACAGGGTCCCCTATCCTACGAGCAGTACTTC.

The CDR3 DNA sequence: TGCGCCAGCAGCTTGGCCTTCGGAGGAGAGACCCAGTACTTC. Protein product: CASSLAFGGETQYF. The chain is built from TRBV5-1 and TRBJ2-5; the D gene is possibly TRBD2 (5 bases). V was pared by 0 bases and J by 4 bases, with 10 bases between. CDR3 length equals 14 residues. Germline lookup yields CDR1 SGHRS and CDR2 YFSETQ. The variable domain in full, completed from reference TRBV5-1 and TRBJ2-5, reads KAGVTQTPRYLIKTRGQQVTLSCSPISGHRSVSWYQQTPGQGLQFLFEYFSETQRNKGNFPGRFSGRQFSNSRSEMNVSTLELGDSALYLCASSLAFGGETQYFGPGTRLLVL.

V is TRBV10-3 and J is TRBJ2-7, with D hard to call. The CDR3 sequence is 12 residues long. Trimming took off 4 bases at V and 2 bases at J, with 6 bases between the two ends. The germline V gene has CDR1 ENHRY and CDR2 SYGVKD. The CDR3 reads CAISALAYEQYF. For the CDR3, the DNA is TGTGCCATCAGTGCTCTCGCCTACGAGCAGTACTTC.

The V call is TRBV5-1, the J call TRBJ2-7; 11 bases map to TRBD1. Germline V lookup: CDR1 SGHRS, CDR2 YFSETQ. This CDR3 spans 15 amino acids. J was trimmed by 6 bases and V by 3 bases; bases with no gene match: 8. The DNA for the CDR3 is TGCGCCAGCAGCTCCGGACAGGGGGCTTTGGTCGAGCAGTACTTC. This sequence encodes CASSSGQGALVEQYF. Complete variable domain (other parts from reference TRBV5-1 and TRBJ2-7): KAGVTQTPRYLIKTRGQQVTLSCSPISGHRSVSWYQQTPGQGLQFLFEYFSETQRNKGNFPGRFSGRQFSNSRSEMNVSTLELGDSALYLCASSSGQGALVEQYFGPGTRLTVT.

This chain links TRBV9 with TRBJ2-7, with TRBD2 as a possible D gene (6 bases). This CDR3 is 12 amino acids long. CDR1 SGDLS and CDR2 YYNGEE come from the germline V gene. V was clipped by 2 bases and J by 7 bases, with 10 bases between them. The CDR3 sequence: CASSVSGGEQYF. In DNA form, the CDR3 reads TGTGCCAGCAGCGTTTCCGGGGGTGAGCAGTACTTC.